Following are 13 T cell receptor beta chains from one sample sequenced in a study of blood T cells in healthy people across ages. Combining a sample-barcoded 5' primer with a J-beta primer mix, a second PCR ran for roughly 7 to 12 cycles. TCRdb independently ran MiXCR on the 5' RACE reads; one entry per CDR3 protein. Seen here are approximately 780,000 distinct CDR3 sequences, around a quarter observed once, and the top ten hold 2.5% to 3.5%. This sample also appeared in a second study, on T cells of mothers and their children.

Sample: blood. The receptors were sampled from a boy younger than 18 in good health.

V gene TRBV7-8 combines with J gene TRBJ2-5; the match to TRBD2 covers 10 bases. Germline loops: CDR1 SGHVS, CDR2 FQNEAQ. J was trimmed by 3 bases and V by 8 bases; bases with no gene match: 6. The CDR3 totals 14 residues. The CDR3 sequence is CASALAGVEETQYF. The CDR3 DNA follows: TGTGCCAGCGCCCTAGCGGGAGTTGAAGAGACCCAGTACTTC.

This clonotype was observed a few times. The rearrangement uses TRBV6-1 and TRBJ2-7; TRBD2 matches at 16 bases. J gave up 2 bases and V 6 bases, and 7 bases lay outside the gene matches. The germline V gene has CDR1 MNHNS and CDR2 SASEGT. This CDR3 spans 17 amino acids. The CDR3 loop reads CASRGLAGGQRAYEQYF. The DNA of the CDR3 is TGTGCCAGCAGGGGACTAGCGGGGGGGCAACGAGCCTACGAGCAGTACTTC.

This clonotype has more than one count but fewer than ten. The V and J genes are TRBV10-3 and TRBJ2-6; D remains unclear. The CDR3 has 12 residues. V was pared by 8 bases and J by 0 bases, with 2 bases between. CDR1 is ENHRY, CDR2 SYGVKD, per germline. CDR3 sequence reads: CAILSGANVLTF. The CDR3, as DNA: TGTGCCATCCTCTCTGGGGCCAACGTCCTGACTTTC.

This clonotype was detected only a few times. The V and J genes are TRBV7-3 and TRBJ2-3; no reliable D call. V gave up 0 bases and J gave up 5 bases, with 6 bases separating them. The CDR3 is made up of 13 amino acids. In germline, CDR1 is SGHTA, CDR2 FQGTGA. The CDR3 sequence: CASSLTVKDTQYF. The CDR3 DNA reads TGTGCCAGCAGCTTAACGGTCAAAGATACGCAGTATTTT. The whole variable domain, filled in from reference TRBV7-3 and TRBJ2-3, reads GAGVSQTPSNKVTEKGKYVELRCDPISGHTALYWYRQSLGQGPEFLIYFQGTGAADDSGLPNDRFFAVRPEGSVSTLKIQRTERGDSAVYLCASSLTVKDTQYFGPGTRLTVL.

CDR3 DNA sequence: TGTGCCAGCGGACTCGACCCCGGACCCAATCAGCCCCAGCATTTT. Translated: CASGLDPGPNQPQHF. The chain joins TRBV7-2 to TRBJ1-5, with unresolved D. Germline V gene lookup returns CDR1 SGHTA and CDR2 FQGNSA. Between the trimmed V and J ends, which lost 8 bases and 3 bases, there was a span of 17 bases. CDR3 length: 15 residues.

The genes are TRBV12-3 or TRBV12-4 and TRBJ1-1; 9 bases agree with TRBD1. CDR3 size: 12 residues. J gave up 11 bases and V 5 bases, and 6 bases lay outside the gene matches. The DNA of the CDR3 is TGTGCCAGCAGTGAAAGGACAGGGGAGGCTTTCTTT. Amino acid sequence: CASSERTGEAFF.

The chain has TRBV6-1 and TRBJ2-5, with 13 bases aligning to TRBD2. Germline V gene data show CDR1 as MNHNS and CDR2 as SASEGT. The CDR3 has 16 amino acids. The trim removed 6 bases at V and 2 bases at J, leaving 6 bases unmatched. DNA for the CDR3: TGTGCCAGCAGCCTCCGGGGACTAGCGGGGCAAGAGACCCAGTACTTC. It codes for CASSLRGLAGQETQYF.

This CDR3 is CASSLTSGVGETQYF. The CDR3, as DNA: TGTGCCAGCAGCTTAACTAGCGGGGTTGGGGAGACCCAGTACTTC. V usage is TRBV7-3 and J usage is TRBJ2-1; TRBD2 matches 8 bases. The end of the DNA aligns better with TRBJ2-5, so the J call may be wrong. Germline CDR1 SGHTA, CDR2 FQGTGA. The CDR3 covers 15 residues.

This clonotype was observed a handful of times. The chain uses TRBV7-2 and TRBJ2-4; perhaps TRBD1 as D (7 bases). The CDR3 sequence is 14 residues long. Per germline, CDR1 SGHTA and CDR2 FQGNSA. The CDR3 region has the DNA TGTGCTACGGCCCAGGGGGGCGACAAAAACATTCAGTACTTC. It is translated as CATAQGGDKNIQYF.

In its sample, this clonotype was seen a few times. The chain has TRBV10-3 and TRBJ2-7; TRBD2 agrees at 8 bases. The ends lost 11 bases at V and 3 bases at J; junction bases unmatched: 9. In germline, CDR1 is ENHRY, CDR2 SYGVKD. This CDR3 region has 13 residues. CDR3 loop: CASTLREGYEQYF. CDR3 bases: TGTGCCTCAACATTACGGGAGGGCTACGAGCAGTACTTC.

The CDR3 reads CASSQRTVLYNEQFF. The CDR3 DNA follows: TGTGCCAGCAGCCAGAGGACAGTTCTTTACAATGAGCAGTTCTTC. This chain uses TRBV7-2 with TRBJ2-1; tentatively, D is TRBD1 (6 bases). The germline V gene has CDR1 SGHTA and CDR2 FQGNSA. With 5 bases removed from V and 4 bases from J, the gap between germline ends came to 15 bases. The length of the CDR3 is 15 residues.

The chain joins TRBV7-3 to TRBJ2-7; 7 nucleotides align to TRBD1. The J segment lost 5 bases and the V segment lost 5 bases, leaving 12 bases of the junction unmatched. Germline loops: CDR1 SGHTA, CDR2 FQGTGA. The CDR3 totals 15 residues. The CDR3 loop reads CASSLDGTAYDEQYF. In nucleotides, the CDR3 is TGTGCCAGCAGCCTCGACGGGACAGCTTACGACGAGCAGTACTTC.

V and J are TRBV20-1 and TRBJ2-3; D is uncertain. The CDR3 length is 14 residues. The V end was cut by 3 bases, the J end by 0 bases, with 10 bases between. CDR1 is DFQATT and CDR2 is SNEGSKA in the germline V gene (reference sequence). The CDR3: CSASRPASTDTQYF. For the CDR3, the DNA is TGCAGTGCTAGTCGGCCGGCTAGCACAGATACGCAGTATTTT.